What follows are 6 T cell receptor beta chains derived from one specimen sequenced in a study of OX40 agonist ivuxolimab in advanced cancers. Libraries came from the immunoSEQ multiplex PCR assay. This immuneACCESS table, as held by TCRdb, lists in-frame sequences with V and J called but not all clones. Of the missing ones, under half trace to an unresolved V gene in checked studies; the others have no known cause. This sample comprises tens of thousands of clones, around 86% of them detected only once. The ten top clones hold around 21% of the sample. Source: CD4+ or CD8+ T cells sorted from blood, taken in a trial of the OX40 agonist ivuxolimab. These receptors came from an adult with an advanced solid tumor such as melanoma, head and neck, liver or kidney cancer.

Concerning this clone: Other DNA sequences from this sample encode an identical CDR3 as well. The CDR3 protein is CASSLSGLLSYEQYF. Here the CDR3 DNA reads TGTGCCAGCAGTTTATCCGGGCTTCTTTCCTACGAGCAGTACTTC. The chain employs TRBV27 and TRBJ2-7, with unresolved D. Germline lookup yields CDR1 MNHEY and CDR2 SMNVEV (reference sequence). Trimming removed 0 bases from V and 1 base from J, with 10 bases in between. CDR3 size: 15 residues.

J is TRBJ2-1 and V is TRBV27; 10 nucleotides line up with TRBD1. Trimming took 0 bases from V and 8 from J; bases not matched to a gene: 7. Germline CDR1 MNHEY, CDR2 SMNVEV (reference sequence). This CDR3 spans 16 amino acids. The CDR3 loop is CASSLSAGTGVDEQFF. Here the CDR3 DNA reads TGTGCCAGCAGTTTATCCGCCGGGACAGGGGTCGATGAGCAGTTCTTC.

The CDR3 nucleotides read TGTGCCAGCAGCTTGGCTAGCGGCGGAGATACGCAGTATTTT. As protein: CASSLASGGDTQYF. This chain links TRBV7-9 with TRBJ2-3; 7 bases match TRBD2. CDR1 and CDR2 from the germline V gene are SEHNR and FQNEAQ (reference sequence). This CDR3 contains 14 residues. Unmatched junction bases numbered 5, after V lost 3 bases and J lost 5 bases. Combining the CDR3 with reference TRBV7-9 and TRBJ2-3 gives the whole variable domain DTGVSQNPRHKITKRGQNVTFRCDPISEHNRLYWYRQTLGQGPEFLTYFQNEAQLEKSRLLSDRFSAERPKGSFSTLEIQRTEQGDSAMYLCASSLASGGDTQYFGPGTRLTVL.

There are a few counts of this clone. J is TRBJ2-7 and V is TRBV7-5; the table's TRBD2 call for D was not verified on the DNA. TRBV7-5 is a listed pseudogene. The CDR3 length is 18 residues. The CDR3 sequence: CVRSIRARAGVLSYEQYF. DNA for the CDR3: TGTGTCAGAAGCATTCGAGCAAGGGCGGGAGTTTTATCCTACGAGCAGTACTTC.

This clone occurred once. The chain is built from TRBV29-1 and TRBJ2-7; D ambiguous. CDR1 is SQVTM, CDR2 ANQGSEA, per germline. V lost 6 bases and J lost 2, with 8 bases in between. The CDR3 extends over 11 amino acids. This chain's CDR3 is CSVGPTYEQYF. CDR3 bases: TGCAGCGTCGGTCCTACCTACGAGCAGTACTTC.

This clone showed up just once. This chain joins TRBV5-1 and TRBJ2-7; D might be TRBD1 (6 bases). V lost 4 bases to trimming and J lost 2 bases, with 19 bases between them. Germline CDR1 reads SGHRS; CDR2 reads YFSETQ. The CDR3 is 16 amino acids. This chain's CDR3 is CASSTSARQATYEQYF. Written as DNA, the CDR3 is TGCGCCAGCAGCACCTCCGCAAGACAGGCCACCTACGAGCAGTACTTC.